Listed here are 14 T cell receptor beta chains from one sample, sequenced in a study of radiation and T cells in renal cell carcinoma. Clones were read by immunoSEQ multiplex PCR, and TCRdb kept only the in-frame ones, dropping some. Found here are around 140,000 clones, 75% to 90% of them singletons; the top ten hold under 20%. As for time point: blood 4 weeks post-SBRT, at nephrectomy. The sample's treatment: 15 Gy SBRT to primary tumor, nephrectomy 4 weeks later. This specimen was blood, taken from a patient whose treatment included radiotherapy and nephrectomy. The receptors shown here come from a woman in her forties or fifties with renal cell carcinoma.

This chain links TRBV6-5 with TRBJ1-4; the match to TRBD1 covers 7 bases. CDR1 is MNHEY and CDR2 is SVGAGI in the germline V gene. The CDR3 is 15 amino acids. V lost 5 bases to trimming and J lost 4 bases; unmatched junction nucleotides: 7. Here the CDR3 DNA reads TGTGCCAGCAGTACAGACCGGGACAGTAATGAAAAACTGTTTTTT. Amino acid sequence: CASSTDRDSNEKLFF.

This chain connects TRBV9 to TRBJ2-5, with 9 bases identical to TRBD1. V trimming: 3 bases; J trimming: 4 bases; junction bases outside the gene matches: 10. Per germline, CDR1 SGDLS and CDR2 YYNGEE. The CDR3 covers 16 residues. This chain's CDR3 is CASSASRDRVRETQYF. The CDR3 bases are TGTGCCAGCAGCGCCTCCCGGGACAGGGTACGAGAGACCCAGTACTTC.

This clone was detected once. The chain links TRBV2 to TRBJ2-3; TRBD2 might be the D (5 bases). In germline, CDR1 is SNHLY, CDR2 FYNNEI. V was pared by 7 bases and J by 3 bases, with 14 bases between. This CDR3 contains 14 residues. CDR3 loop: CASKIYGETDTQYF. The CDR3 DNA reads as TGTGCCAGCAAGATATACGGGGAAACAGATACGCAGTATTTT. Using reference TRBV2 and TRBJ2-3 for the parts outside the CDR3, the full variable domain is EPEVTQTPSHQVTQMGQEVILRCVPISNHLYFYWYRQILGQKVEFLVSFYNNEISEKSEIFDDQFSVERPDGSNFTLKIRSTKLEDSAMYFCASKIYGETDTQYFGPGTRLTVL.

The chain is built from TRBV6-5 and TRBJ2-7, with 8 bases fitting TRBD1. V trimming: 6 bases; J trimming: 0 bases; junction bases outside the gene matches: 4. CDR1 is MNHEY and CDR2 is SVGAGI in the germline V gene. CDR3 length: 14 residues. The CDR3 loop is CASRRQGSSYEQYF. DNA of the CDR3: TGTGCCAGCAGGCGACAGGGGAGCTCCTACGAGCAGTACTTC.

This CDR3 is CASSSNRVQETQYF. CDR3 DNA sequence: TGTGCCAGCAGCTCTAACAGGGTTCAAGAGACCCAGTACTTC. The V and J genes are TRBV11-2 and TRBJ2-5; D is perhaps TRBD1 (6 bases). Germline V gene data show CDR1 as SGHAT and CDR2 as FQNNGV. Trimming removed 4 bases at V and 2 bases at J, with 11 bases between. This CDR3 spans 14 amino acids.

This sequence joins TRBV7-9 and TRBJ2-7, with 8 bases identical to TRBD1. CDR1 and CDR2 (germline): SEHNR, FQNEAQ (reference sequence). V shed 4 bases, J shed 3 bases, and the junction held 8 bases outside the gene matches. This CDR3 contains 15 residues. For the CDR3, the DNA is TGTGCCAGCAGCTCCCCCTCCGACAGGGGCTACGAGCAGTACTTC. Protein product: CASSSPSDRGYEQYF.

V and J are TRBV6-5 and TRBJ2-2; a possible D gene is TRBD2 (6 bases). With 2 bases removed from V and 6 bases from J, the gap between germline ends came to 10 bases. From germline, CDR1 is MNHEY and CDR2 SVGAGI. The CDR3 is 14 amino acids. The CDR3 spells CASSYRLDPGELFF. CDR3 in DNA: TGTGCCAGCAGTTACAGACTAGACCCCGGGGAGCTGTTTTTT.

This sequence joins TRBV6-5 and TRBJ1-1; D perhaps matches TRBD1 (6 bases). CDR3 size: 13 residues. CDR1 MNHEY and CDR2 SVGAGI come from the germline V gene. Trimming stripped 9 bases from V and 4 bases from J, with 15 bases between. In DNA, the CDR3 is TGTGCCAGTTCAGGGGTGGTAGTCACTGAAGCTTTCTTT. This encodes CASSGVVVTEAFF.

The rearrangement joins TRBV7-9 to TRBJ2-7; D is unresolved. V was shortened by 2 bases and J by 3 bases, with 14 bases between the two germline ends. Germline V gene sequence: CDR1 SEHNR, CDR2 FQNEAQ (reference sequence). The CDR3 contains 15 residues. Here the CDR3 reads CASSLPWTVRYEQYF. DNA for the CDR3: TGTGCCAGCAGCTTACCCTGGACGGTTCGCTACGAGCAGTACTTC.

The rearrangement joins TRBV5-1 to TRBJ2-2; 9 bases fit TRBD2. With V trimmed by 4 bases and J by 3 bases, 4 bases remained unmatched. CDR3 size: 15 residues. Germline-derived CDR1 and CDR2 are SGHRS and YFSETQ. CDR3 residues: CASSQTSGYTGELFF. The CDR3 region has the DNA TGCGCCAGCAGCCAGACTAGCGGATACACCGGGGAGCTGTTTTTT.

J is TRBJ2-3 and V is TRBV27; D gene uncertain. Trimming pared 8 bases from V and 6 bases from J, leaving 15 bases between. There are 13 residues in the CDR3. CDR1 and CDR2 from the germline V gene are MNHEY and SMNVEV (reference sequence). CDR3 in amino acids: CASRPYVSDTQYF. The CDR3 region has the DNA TGTGCCAGCCGCCCTTACGTGTCCGATACGCAGTATTTT.

The rearrangement links TRBV18 to TRBJ1-3; D remains unclear. The CDR3 is made up of 16 amino acids. Germline values: CDR1 KGHSH, CDR2 LQKENI. Trimming shortened V by 3 bases and J by 0 bases, and 12 bases separated the two germline ends. The CDR3 spells CASSPTQPSSGNTIYF. DNA for the CDR3: TGTGCCAGCTCACCGACACAACCGAGCTCTGGAAACACCATATATTTT.

This chain uses TRBV9 with TRBJ1-5; no clear D gene. The CDR3 runs to 14 residues. V was pared by 0 bases and J by 5 bases, with 9 bases between. Germline V gene data show CDR1 as SGDLS and CDR2 as YYNGEE. The CDR3 DNA reads as TGTGCCAGCAGCGTAGATACCGGGGATCAGCCCCAGCATTTT. Its protein product is CASSVDTGDQPQHF.

This clone was found once. The chain joins TRBV7-2 to TRBJ1-2, with D possibly matching TRBD1 (5 bases). CDR3 length: 15 amino acids. Germline loops: CDR1 SGHTA, CDR2 FQGNSA. V dropped 4 bases and J dropped 8 bases, with 20 bases sitting between them. The CDR3 bases are TGTGCCAGCAGCTCCGCGGCACAGGATTTTGGGGGCTACACCTTC. Protein sequence: CASSSAAQDFGGYTF.